This T cell receptor beta chain derives from a study of blood T cell repertoires in COVID-19. Study summary: Acute-phase and convalescent COVID-19 samples originated in the United States, Italy and Spain. In each case, the material was cDNA or gDNA derived from T cells, B-cell-depleted T cells, or PBMCs.

The germline V gene has CDR1 LGHDT and CDR2 YNNKEL (reference sequence). The V gene lost 8 bases and the J gene lost 9 bases, with 11 bases spanning the gap. The CDR3 consists of 12 residues. Per the authors' pipeline: The assay estimated nucleated cells by amplifying reference gene primers. This table comes from immunoSEQ multiplex PCR, and its TCRdb copy is limited to in-frame clones, with some not included. That table supplies the V and J calls and clone size; D and trimming were determined from the DNA. The table has under 300,000 clones, 87% seen once. The receptor was isolated from a man aged 55 to 69 who had recovered from COVID-19. Sequencing was carried out using peripheral blood. The chain has TRBV3-1 (or the pseudogene TRBV3-2) and TRBJ1-6; D is ambiguous. The CDR3 DNA sequence: TGTGCCAGCCGGGGTGACTCTTCACCCCTCCACTTT. Translating it yields CASRGDSSPLHF.